This is a list of T cell receptor beta chains from one sample in a study of a mutant IDH1 vaccine in newly diagnosed glioma. No antigen is known for these receptors. Method: immunoSEQ multiplex PCR; TCRdb's copy keeps in-frame clones and lacks some. The sample has about 46,000 clones, less than 85% seen once. Sequencing used PBMCs, obtained from a glioma patient whose treatment included an IDH1 peptide vaccine. The receptors were sampled from a woman aged 30 to 39 with glioma. Some clones in this sample may be carry-over from other donors' samples. The CDR3 runs from the conserved cysteine through the conserved F or W. D genes are given only for firm matches. Clone size, where shown, is once, few, many, or a class for clones that have expanded.

. . 15 TRBJ1-5 TRBV9 CASSRTGTANQPQHF TGTGCCAGCAGCCGAACAGGGACGGCCAATCAGCCCCAGCATTTT
. TRBD1 14 TRBJ1-5 TRBV30 CAWSVGDSNQPQHF TGTGCCTGGAGTGTAGGGGACAGTAATCAGCCCCAGCATTTT
. TRBD1 13 TRBJ1-2 TRBV5-1 CASSQGQGYGYTF TGCGCCAGCAGCCAGGGACAGGGCTATGGCTACACCTTC
. TRBD2 19 TRBJ2-2 TRBV13 CASSLALTFRGELAGELFF TGTGCCAGCAGCTTAGCCCTCACGTTCCGGGGGGAACTAGCCGGGGAGCTGTTTTTT
once . 10 TRBJ1-5 TRBV19 CASSKAPQHF TGTGCCAGTAGTAAGGCACCCCAGCATTTT
few . 13 TRBJ1-5 TRBV2 CASSRTPLLPQHF TGTGCCAGCTCCAGGACCCCCTTGCTGCCCCAGCATTTT
once TRBD2 16 TRBJ2-5 TRBV7-9 CASSLAGGGSQETQYF TGTGCCAGCAGCTTAGCGGGGGGGGGTTCACAAGAGACCCAGTACTTC
. . 11 TRBJ2-1 TRBV7-9 CASQVGDEQFF TGTGCAAGTCAAGTGGGGGATGAGCAGTTCTTC
once . 14 TRBJ2-7 TRBV2 CASSEGRTTYEQYF TGTGCCAGCAGTGAAGGGAGAACCACCTACGAGCAGTACTTC
. . 15 TRBJ1-3 TRBV11-2 CASSRTGQAGNTIYF TGTGCCAGCTCCCGGACGGGACAAGCTGGAAACACCATATATTTT
. . 15 TRBJ2-6 TRBV6-5 CASTLWSSGANVLTF TGTGCCAGCACCCTATGGAGCTCTGGGGCCAACGTCCTGACTTTC
once TRBD1 14 TRBJ2-7 TRBV10-3 CAISEADRADEQYF TGTGCCATCAGTGAGGCGGACAGGGCGGACGAGCAGTACTTC
. TRBD1 14 TRBJ2-5 TRBV6-1 CASRWDRAWETQYF TGTGCCAGCAGATGGGACAGGGCTTGGGAGACCCAGTACTTC
once . 15 TRBJ2-1 TRBV6-1 CASSVSYAPHNEQFF TGTGCCAGCAGTGTTTCCTACGCACCACACAATGAGCAGTTCTTC
. . 13 TRBJ2-5 TRBV10-1 CASSGGLQETQYF TGCGCCAGCAGTGGGGGCCTTCAAGAGACCCAGTACTTC
few . 14 TRBJ2-7 TRBV9 CASSVPAVSYEQYF TGTGCCAGCAGCGTACCGGCGGTATCGTACGAGCAGTACTTC
. TRBD1 16 TRBJ1-3 TRBV9 CASSRTGDLSGNTIYF TGTGCCAGCAGCCGGACAGGGGACCTCTCTGGAAACACCATATATTTT
. TRBD2 14 TRBJ2-7 TRBV14 CASSPWRGAYEQYF TGTGCCAGCAGCCCGTGGCGGGGGGCCTACGAGCAGTACTTC
. TRBD2 14 TRBJ2-1 TRBV30 CAWRLAGSSGEQFF TGTGCCTGGAGGCTAGCGGGGTCGTCAGGGGAGCAGTTCTTC
. . 15 TRBJ2-3 TRBV21-1 CATSNRGQCTDTQYF TGTGCCACCTCCAACAGGGGGCAATGCACAGATACGCAGTATTTT
medium-sized TRBD1 14 TRBJ1-1 TRBV5-6 CASTPTGVNTEAFF TGTGCCAGCACCCCGACAGGGGTGAACACTGAAGCTTTCTTT
. . 16 TRBJ2-1 TRBV14 CASSQVHSPWGNEQFF TGTGCCAGCAGCCAAGTCCACAGTCCCTGGGGCAATGAGCAGTTCTTC
once TRBD1 15 TRBJ1-2 TRBV28 CASSLVGQGGYGYTF TGTGCCAGCAGTTTGGTTGGACAGGGAGGCTATGGCTACACCTTC
. . 13 TRBJ2-6 TRBV5-8 CASSLIGANVLTF TGTGCCAGCAGCTTGATTGGGGCCAACGTCCTGACTTTC
. . 13 TRBJ2-3 TRBV30 CAWTPGAADTQYF TGTGCCTGGACCCCAGGGGCGGCAGATACGCAGTATTTT
. . 16 TRBJ1-5 TRBV7-9 CASSLAIGDSNQPQHF TGTGCCAGCAGCTTAGCGATAGGTGATAGCAATCAGCCCCAGCATTTT
. . 13 TRBJ2-2 TRBV2 CAGRTENTGELFF TGTGCCGGCCGGACTGAGAACACCGGGGAGCTGTTTTTT
. . 11 TRBJ1-2 TRBV10-3 CAISERDGYTF TGTGCCATCAGTGAAAGGGATGGCTACACCTTC
. . 14 TRBJ2-7 TRBV19 CASSGRALPYEQYF TGTGCCAGTAGTGGACGTGCACTTCCCTACGAGCAGTACTTC
few TRBD1 15 TRBJ1-1 TRBV4-1 CASSSTGQLNTEAFF TGCGCCAGCAGCTCTACGGGACAGTTGAACACTGAAGCTTTCTTT
few . 13 TRBJ1-5 TRBV7-3 CASSFGQHQPQHF TGTGCCAGCAGCTTTGGACAACATCAGCCCCAGCATTTT
. . 13 TRBJ2-7 TRBV2 CASSGFTTYEQYF TGTGCCAGCAGTGGCTTCACAACCTACGAGCAGTACTTC
. . 11 TRBJ2-5 TRBV20-1 CSASSQETQYF TGCAGTGCTTCATCTCAGGAGACCCAGTACTTC
. . 12 TRBJ2-3 TRBV29-1 CSVVTGTDTQYF TGCAGCGTTGTTACTGGCACAGATACGCAGTATTTT
. . 15 TRBJ1-2 TRBV6-1 CASSDSRARGHGYTF TGTGCCAGCAGCGATTCCCGGGCTCGTGGACATGGCTACACCTTC
few . 13 TRBJ1-1 TRBV7-9 CASTLTGNTEAFF TGTGCCAGCACCCTGACGGGGAACACTGAAGCTTTCTTT
. . 16 TRBJ1-4 TRBV13 CASSPQGGVREEKLFF TGTGCCAGCAGCCCCCAGGGCGGGGTCCGCGAGGAAAAACTGTTTTTT
. . 12 TRBJ2-5 TRBV18 CASSPERETQYF TGTGCCAGCTCACCAGAACGGGAGACCCAGTACTTC
. . 13 TRBJ2-1 TRBV10-3 CAILRGLGNEQFF TGTGCCATCTTGAGAGGGCTTGGGAATGAGCAGTTCTTC
once TRBD1 15 TRBJ1-3 TRBV4-1 CASSQDRGSGNTIYF TGCGCCAGCAGCCAGGACAGGGGTTCTGGAAACACCATATATTTT
. . 15 TRBJ1-1 TRBV7-8 CASSFLGQPNTEAFF TGTGCCAGCAGCTTTCTCGGACAGCCGAACACTGAAGCTTTCTTT
. TRBD1 14 TRBJ1-4 TRBV10-3 CAISERQGREKLFF TGTGCCATCAGTGAGAGACAGGGGAGGGAAAAACTGTTTTTT
. . 16 TRBJ2-5 TRBV2 CASSPLDRLGQETQYF TGTGCCAGCAGTCCACTCGACAGGCTGGGGCAAGAGACCCAGTACTTC
. . 14 TRBJ2-1 TRBV30 CAWSVGESNNEQFF TGTGCCTGGAGTGTTGGGGAATCTAACAATGAGCAGTTCTTC
. . 17 TRBJ1-5 TRBV21-1 CASSKVPDRGCDQPQHF TGTGCCAGCAGCAAGGTACCCGACAGAGGTTGCGATCAGCCCCAGCATTTT
. . 15 TRBJ1-3 TRBV13 CASSILTGPGNTIYF TGTGCCAGCAGCATACTTACAGGGCCAGGAAACACCATATATTTT
. . 16 TRBJ2-2 TRBV5-4 CASSRARAANTGELFF TGTGCCAGCAGCCGGGCCCGGGCCGCGAACACCGGGGAGCTGTTTTTT
. . 13 TRBJ2-7 TRBV29-1 CSVGGDSSYEQYF TGCAGCGTGGGAGGGGACAGCTCCTACGAGCAGTACTTC
. . 12 TRBJ2-2 TRBV6-6 CASSRNTGELFF TGTGCCAGCAGTAGGAACACCGGGGAGCTGTTTTTT
. . 15 TRBJ1-5 TRBV5-1 CASSFSGGNNQPQHF TGCGCCAGCAGCTTTTCGGGGGGAAACAATCAGCCCCAGCATTTT